This T cell receptor beta chain was sequenced for a study of response to subunit inactivated influenza vaccine. This clonotype was recorded a few times. Its target is not known. Study-level results: Few additional T cells are recruited per seasonal influenza vaccination, authors suggested.

TCRdb called the RT-PCR reads again in MiXCR, with one record for every CDR3 protein. The data hold 540,000 or so distinct CDR3 sequences, with under 15% observed a single time. This sequence was found in a man aged 50-60 years who received an inactivated influenza vaccine. The specimen was PBMCs from blood, collected around seven weeks after vaccination.

The CDR3 DNA follows: TGCGCCAGCAGCCCCGAGGGCGTCCGGAACACTGAAGCTTTCTTT. It encodes CASSPEGVRNTEAFF. The genes are TRBV5-1 and TRBJ1-1; D remains unclear. Germline lookup yields CDR1 SGHRS and CDR2 YFSETQ. V was shortened by 4 bases and J by 1 base, with 14 bases between the two germline ends. CDR3 length equals 15 residues.